Reported below is one T cell receptor beta chain. Its antigen remains unknown. The data were taken from a study of monozygotic twins with inflammatory bowel disease. The authors made each sample's cDNA in eight separate reactions. Molecular identifiers with 6-nucleotide sample barcodes were added during cDNA synthesis via template switching. TCRdb re-called the 5' RACE reads; one entry per CDR3 protein, DNA not given. Its table lists fewer than 200,000 distinct CDR3 sequences. CDR1 and CDR2 from the germline V gene are DFQATT and SNEGSKA (reference sequence). CDR3 length: 18 amino acids. Total RNA was isolated from whole blood without T cell sorting. Study conclusions and caveats: Especially with disease activity, IBD patients shared fewer clonotypes with others than healthy twins did.

The V gene is TRBV20-1, the J gene TRBJ1-2; the D call from TCRdb, TRBD1, cannot be confirmed without DNA. Sequencing input: blood. The receptor was isolated from a human donor with ulcerative colitis or Crohn's disease, or a healthy co-twin of an affected twin (not recorded which). CDR3 protein: CSARPPTGSLPILYGYTF.